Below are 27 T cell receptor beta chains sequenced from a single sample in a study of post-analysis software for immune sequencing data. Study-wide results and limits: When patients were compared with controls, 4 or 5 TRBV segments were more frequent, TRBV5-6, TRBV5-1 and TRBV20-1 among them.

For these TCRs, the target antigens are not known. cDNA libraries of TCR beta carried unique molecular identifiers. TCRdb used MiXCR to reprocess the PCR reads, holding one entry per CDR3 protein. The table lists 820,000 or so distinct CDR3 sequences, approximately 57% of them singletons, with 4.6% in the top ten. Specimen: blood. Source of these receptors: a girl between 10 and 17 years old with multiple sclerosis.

In DNA, the CDR3 is TGCAGCGTTGATGGGACAGGGGACACTGAAGCTTTCTTT. This gives the protein CSVDGTGDTEAFF. The chain uses TRBV29-1 and TRBJ1-1, with 10 bases matching TRBD1. CDR3 length: 13 residues. CDR1 and CDR2 (germline): SQVTM, ANQGSEA. J gave up 3 bases and V 3 bases, and 1 base lay outside the gene matches.

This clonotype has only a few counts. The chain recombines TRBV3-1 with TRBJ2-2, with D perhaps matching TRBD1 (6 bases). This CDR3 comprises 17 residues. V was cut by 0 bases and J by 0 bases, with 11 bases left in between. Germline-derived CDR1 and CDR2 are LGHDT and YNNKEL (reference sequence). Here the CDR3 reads CASSQDQGLPNTGELFF. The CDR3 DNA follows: TGTGCCAGCAGCCAAGATCAGGGGCTCCCGAACACCGGGGAGCTGTTTTTT. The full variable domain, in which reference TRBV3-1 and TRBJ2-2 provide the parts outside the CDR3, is DTAVSQTPKYLVTQMGNDKSIKCEQNLGHDTMYWYKQDSKKFLKIMFSYNNKELIINETVPNRFSPKSPDKAHLNLHINSLELGDSAVYFCASSQDQGLPNTGELFFGEGSRLTVL.

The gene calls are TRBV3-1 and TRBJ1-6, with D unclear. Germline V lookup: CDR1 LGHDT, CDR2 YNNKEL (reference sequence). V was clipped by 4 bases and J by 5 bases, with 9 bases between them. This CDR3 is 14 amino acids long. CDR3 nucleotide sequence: TGTGCCAGCAGCCGCCGGGCTGATAATTCACCCCTCCACTTT. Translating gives CASSRRADNSPLHF.

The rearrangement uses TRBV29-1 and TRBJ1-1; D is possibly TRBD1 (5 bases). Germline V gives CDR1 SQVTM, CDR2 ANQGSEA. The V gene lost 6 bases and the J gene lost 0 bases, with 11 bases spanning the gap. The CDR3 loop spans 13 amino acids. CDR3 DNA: TGCAGCGTAAAGGGACTAATGAACACTGAAGCTTTCTTT. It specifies CSVKGLMNTEAFF.

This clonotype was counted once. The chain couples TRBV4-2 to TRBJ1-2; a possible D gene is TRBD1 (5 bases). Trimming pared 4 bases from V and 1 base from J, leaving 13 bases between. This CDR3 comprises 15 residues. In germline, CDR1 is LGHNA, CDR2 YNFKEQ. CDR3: CASSRLDTSNYGYTF. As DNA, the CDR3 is TGTGCCAGCAGCCGCCTGGACACCAGTAACTATGGCTACACCTTC.

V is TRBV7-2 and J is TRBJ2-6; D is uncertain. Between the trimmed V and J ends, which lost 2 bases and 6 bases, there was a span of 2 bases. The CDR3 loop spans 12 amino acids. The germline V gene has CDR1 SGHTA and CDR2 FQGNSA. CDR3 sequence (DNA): TGTGCCAGCAGCTTATTGGCCAACGTCCTGACTTTC. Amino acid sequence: CASSLLANVLTF.

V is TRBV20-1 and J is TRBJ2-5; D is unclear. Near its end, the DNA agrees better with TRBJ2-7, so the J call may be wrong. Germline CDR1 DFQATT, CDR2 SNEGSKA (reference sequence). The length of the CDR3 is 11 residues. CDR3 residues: CSARVEYEQYF. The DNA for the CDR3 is TGCAGTGCCCGCGTCGAGTACGAGCAGTACTTC.

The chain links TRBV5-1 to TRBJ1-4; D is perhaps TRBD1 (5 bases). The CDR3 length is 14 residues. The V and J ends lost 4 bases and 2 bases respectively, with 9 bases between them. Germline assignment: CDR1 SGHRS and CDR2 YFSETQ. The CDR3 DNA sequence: TGCGCCAGCAGCCCTGGGACGACTAATGAAAAACTGTTTTTT. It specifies CASSPGTTNEKLFF.

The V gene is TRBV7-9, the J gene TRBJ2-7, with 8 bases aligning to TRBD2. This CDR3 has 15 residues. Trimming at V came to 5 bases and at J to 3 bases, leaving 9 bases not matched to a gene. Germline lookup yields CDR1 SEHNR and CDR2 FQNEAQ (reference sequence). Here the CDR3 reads CASSPGGAGDYEQYF. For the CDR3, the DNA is TGTGCCAGCAGCCCCGGGGGAGCGGGGGACTACGAGCAGTACTTC.

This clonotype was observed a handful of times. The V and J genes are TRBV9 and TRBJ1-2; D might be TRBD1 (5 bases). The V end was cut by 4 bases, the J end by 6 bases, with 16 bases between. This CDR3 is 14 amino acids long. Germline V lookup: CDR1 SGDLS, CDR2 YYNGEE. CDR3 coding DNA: TGTGCCAGCAGCTGGGGGAGGGGTGTGAATGGCTACACCTTC. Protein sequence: CASSWGRGVNGYTF.

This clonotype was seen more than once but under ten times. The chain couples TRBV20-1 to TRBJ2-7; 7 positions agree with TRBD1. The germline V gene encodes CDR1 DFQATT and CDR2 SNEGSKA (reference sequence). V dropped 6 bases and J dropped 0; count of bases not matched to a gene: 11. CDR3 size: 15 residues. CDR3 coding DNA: TGCAGTGCCACCCTTCCCGGGACAGTCTCCTACGAGCAGTACTTC. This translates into CSATLPGTVSYEQYF.

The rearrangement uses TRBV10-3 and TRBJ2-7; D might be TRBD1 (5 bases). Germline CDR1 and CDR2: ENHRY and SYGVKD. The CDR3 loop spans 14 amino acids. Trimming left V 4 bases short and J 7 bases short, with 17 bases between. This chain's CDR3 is CAISVGATAREQYF. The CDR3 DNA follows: TGTGCCATCAGTGTTGGGGCAACTGCGAGGGAGCAGTACTTC.

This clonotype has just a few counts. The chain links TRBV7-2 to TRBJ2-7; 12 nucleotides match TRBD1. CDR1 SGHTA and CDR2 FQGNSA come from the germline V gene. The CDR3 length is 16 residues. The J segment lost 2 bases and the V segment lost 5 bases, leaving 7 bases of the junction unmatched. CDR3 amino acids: CASSPAGTGGTYEQYF. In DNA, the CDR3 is TGTGCCAGCAGCCCAGCCGGGACAGGGGGCACCTACGAGCAGTACTTC.

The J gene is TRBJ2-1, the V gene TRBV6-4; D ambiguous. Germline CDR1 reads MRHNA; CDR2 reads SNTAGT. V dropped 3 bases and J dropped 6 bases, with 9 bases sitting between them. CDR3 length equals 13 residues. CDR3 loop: CASSESASNEQFF. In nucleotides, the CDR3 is TGTGCCAGCAGTGAATCGGCTAGCAATGAGCAGTTCTTC.

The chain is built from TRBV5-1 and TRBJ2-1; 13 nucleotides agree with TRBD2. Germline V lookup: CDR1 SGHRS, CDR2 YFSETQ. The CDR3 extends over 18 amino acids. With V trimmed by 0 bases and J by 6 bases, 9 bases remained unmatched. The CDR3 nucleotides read TGCGCCAGCAGCTTGGTGGAACTAGCGGGAGGGTTTGGCAATGAGCAGTTCTTC. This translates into CASSLVELAGGFGNEQFF.

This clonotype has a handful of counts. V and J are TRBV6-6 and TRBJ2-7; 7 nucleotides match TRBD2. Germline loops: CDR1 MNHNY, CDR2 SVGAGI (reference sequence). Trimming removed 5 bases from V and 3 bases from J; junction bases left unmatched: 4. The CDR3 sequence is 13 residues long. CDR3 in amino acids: CASSRGEFYEQYF. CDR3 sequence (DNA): TGTGCCAGCAGTCGGGGGGAATTCTACGAGCAGTACTTC.

This CDR3 reads CASSTQTHREQFF. The CDR3 nucleotides read TGTGCCAGCAGTACCCAGACCCACAGGGAGCAGTTCTTC. The chain couples TRBV6-1 to TRBJ2-1, with D perhaps matching TRBD1 (5 bases). CDR3 length equals 13 residues. CDR1 is MNHNS, CDR2 SASEGT, per germline. The V and J ends lost 5 bases and 10 bases respectively, with 15 bases between them.

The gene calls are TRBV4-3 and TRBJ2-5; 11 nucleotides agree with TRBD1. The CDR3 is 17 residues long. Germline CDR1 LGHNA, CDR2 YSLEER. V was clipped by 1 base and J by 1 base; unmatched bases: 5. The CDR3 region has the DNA TGCGCCAGCAGCCAAGCTGGGACAGGGGGATTCCAAGAGACCCAGTACTTC. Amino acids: CASSQAGTGGFQETQYF.

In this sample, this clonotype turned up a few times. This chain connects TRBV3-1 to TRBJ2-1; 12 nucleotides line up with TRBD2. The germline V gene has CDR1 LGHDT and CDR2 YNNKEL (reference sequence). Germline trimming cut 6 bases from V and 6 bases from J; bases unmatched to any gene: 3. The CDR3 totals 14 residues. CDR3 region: CASRRLAGVNEQFF. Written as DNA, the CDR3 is TGTGCCAGCAGGCGACTAGCGGGGGTCAATGAGCAGTTCTTC.

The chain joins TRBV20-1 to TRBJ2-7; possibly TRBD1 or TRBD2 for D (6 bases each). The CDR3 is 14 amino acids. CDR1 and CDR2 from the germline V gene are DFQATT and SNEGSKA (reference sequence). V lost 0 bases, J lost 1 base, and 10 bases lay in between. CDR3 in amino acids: CSARDVGGSYEQYF. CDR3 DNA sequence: TGCAGTGCTAGAGATGTAGGGGGGTCCTACGAGCAGTACTTC.

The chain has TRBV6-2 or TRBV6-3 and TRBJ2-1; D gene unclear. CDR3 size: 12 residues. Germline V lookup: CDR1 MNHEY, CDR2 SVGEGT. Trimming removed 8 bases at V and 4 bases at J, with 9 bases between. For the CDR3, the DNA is TGTGCCAGCGCCATAACTTACAATGAGCAGTTCTTC. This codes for CASAITYNEQFF.

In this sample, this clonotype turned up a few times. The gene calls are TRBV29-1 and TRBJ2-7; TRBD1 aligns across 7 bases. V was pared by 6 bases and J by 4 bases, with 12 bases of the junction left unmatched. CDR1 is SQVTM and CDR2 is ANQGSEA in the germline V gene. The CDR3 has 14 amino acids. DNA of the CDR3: TGCAGCGTCGTTCCGGGACAGCTAACGTACGAGCAGTACTTC. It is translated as CSVVPGQLTYEQYF.

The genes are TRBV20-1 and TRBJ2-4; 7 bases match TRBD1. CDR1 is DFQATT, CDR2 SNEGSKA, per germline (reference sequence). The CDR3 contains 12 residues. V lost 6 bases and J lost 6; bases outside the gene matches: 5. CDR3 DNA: TGCAGTGCAACGGGACAGCGAAACATTCAGTACTTC. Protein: CSATGQRNIQYF.

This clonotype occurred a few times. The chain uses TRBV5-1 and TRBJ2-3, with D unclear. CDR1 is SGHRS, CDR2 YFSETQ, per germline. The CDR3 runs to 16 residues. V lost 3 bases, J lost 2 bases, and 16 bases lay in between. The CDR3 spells CASSSPGVQPTDTQYF. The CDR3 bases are TGCGCCAGCAGCTCCCCGGGCGTTCAACCCACAGATACGCAGTATTTT.

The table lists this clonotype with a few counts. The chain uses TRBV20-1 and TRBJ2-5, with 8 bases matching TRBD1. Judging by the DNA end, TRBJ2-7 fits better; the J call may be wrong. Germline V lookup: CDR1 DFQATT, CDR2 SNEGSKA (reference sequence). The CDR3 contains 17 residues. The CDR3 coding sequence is TGCAGTGCTAGTTTCCTGCCACGACAGGGGAGTCCTAACGAGCAGTACTTC. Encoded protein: CSASFLPRQGSPNEQYF.

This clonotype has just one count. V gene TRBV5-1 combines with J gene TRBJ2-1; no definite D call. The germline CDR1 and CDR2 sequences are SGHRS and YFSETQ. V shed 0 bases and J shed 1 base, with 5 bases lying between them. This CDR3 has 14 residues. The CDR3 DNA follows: TGCGCCAGCAGCTTGGCGGAGTCCTACAATGAGCAGTTCTTC. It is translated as CASSLAESYNEQFF.

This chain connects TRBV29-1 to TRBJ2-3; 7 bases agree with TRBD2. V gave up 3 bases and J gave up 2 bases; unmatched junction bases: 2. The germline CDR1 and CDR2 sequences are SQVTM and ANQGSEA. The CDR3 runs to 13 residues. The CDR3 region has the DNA TGCAGCGTTGAGCGGGGGAACACAGATACGCAGTATTTT. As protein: CSVERGNTDTQYF.